These 30 T cell receptor beta chains share one sample of origin, sequenced in a study of T cell changes during pregnancy in multiple sclerosis. Sequencing used immunoSEQ multiplex PCR; TCRdb keeps in-frame clones, though not all of them. This table has about 99,000 clones, about 90% appearing once. The sequences come from peripheral blood, collected after pregnancy. These receptors were collected from a female donor with multiple sclerosis, enrolled in a pregnancy study.

This chain connects TRBV5-1 to TRBJ2-5; 11 bases agree with TRBD2. The CDR3 is 16 amino acids. V lost 3 bases to trimming and J lost 5 bases; unmatched junction nucleotides: 9. Germline V lookup: CDR1 SGHRS, CDR2 YFSETQ. CDR3 protein: CASSSDSGGALETQYF. The CDR3 region has the DNA TGCGCCAGCAGCTCTGATAGCGGGGGGGCCCTCGAGACCCAGTACTTC.

This clone appeared a few times. The V call is TRBV2, the J call TRBJ1-1; tentatively, D is TRBD1 (5 bases). The germline V and J ends were trimmed by 2 bases and 7 bases, with 11 bases remaining between them. The V gene's germline CDR1 is SNHLY and CDR2 FYNNEI. This CDR3 comprises 13 residues. CDR3 nucleotide sequence: TGTGCCAGCAGTGAACCCGGACACTTTGAAGCTTTCTTT. Translated, it gives CASSEPGHFEAFF. Full variable domain (missing parts from reference TRBV2 and TRBJ1-1): EPEVTQTPSHQVTQMGQEVILRCVPISNHLYFYWYRQILGQKVEFLVSFYNNEISEKSEIFDDQFSVERPDGSNFTLKIRSTKLEDSAMYFCASSEPGHFEAFFGQGTRLTVV.

The chain carries TRBV2 and TRBJ2-7, with 7 nucleotides matching TRBD1. The CDR3 contains 14 residues. Germline lookup yields CDR1 SNHLY and CDR2 FYNNEI. J gave up 2 bases and V 10 bases, and 11 bases lay outside the gene matches. CDR3 nucleotide sequence: TGTGCCACAAGGGAAGGGACAGTCGCCTACGAGCAGTACTTC. It specifies CATREGTVAYEQYF.

The rearrangement uses TRBV7-9 and TRBJ1-1; D gene uncertain. CDR3 length equals 13 residues. V lost 3 bases and J 0 bases, leaving 5 bases between the germline ends. Germline lookup yields CDR1 SEHNR and CDR2 FQNEAQ (reference sequence). The CDR3 here is CASSFALNTEAFF. The CDR3 nucleotides read TGTGCCAGCAGCTTCGCGTTGAACACTGAAGCTTTCTTT.

This clone has a handful of counts. This sequence joins TRBV7-9 and TRBJ2-1, with D perhaps TRBD2 (6 bases). CDR3 size: 15 residues. The V end lost 1 base, the J end lost 5 bases, and 12 bases lay between the germline ends. Per germline, CDR1 SEHNR and CDR2 FQNEAQ (reference sequence). In nucleotides, the CDR3 is TGTGCCAGCAGCTTAGACGGGGGATTCGACAATGAGCAGTTCTTC. Translated: CASSLDGGFDNEQFF.

The chain is built from TRBV5-6 and TRBJ2-5, with D possibly being TRBD2 (5 bases). Trimming took off 0 bases at V and 0 bases at J, with 12 bases between the two ends. The V gene's germline CDR1 is SGHDT and CDR2 YYEEEE. The CDR3 totals 16 residues. The CDR3, as DNA: TGTGCCAGCAGCTTGGGGACTGAGTTGTACCAAGAGACCCAGTACTTC. This codes for CASSLGTELYQETQYF.

V is TRBV7-3 and J is TRBJ2-3; TRBD2 aligns across 8 bases. Losses at the gene ends were 2 bases for V and 2 bases for J; bases not matched to a gene: 6. The CDR3 spans 16 residues. The germline V gene encodes CDR1 SGHTA and CDR2 FQGTGA. The CDR3 region is CASSLSAGGLTDTQYF. CDR3 coding DNA: TGTGCCAGCAGCTTATCCGCGGGAGGTCTCACAGATACGCAGTATTTT.

The chain combines TRBV7-9 with TRBJ2-1; 7 bases fit TRBD2. Trimming took 1 base from V and 6 from J; bases not matched to a gene: 6. The germline CDR1 and CDR2 sequences are SEHNR and FQNEAQ (reference sequence). The CDR3 loop spans 15 amino acids. DNA for the CDR3: TGTGCCAGCAGCTTAGTTTGGACTAGTTCCAATGAGCAGTTCTTC. Translated, it gives CASSLVWTSSNEQFF.

The rearrangement links TRBV9 to TRBJ1-1, with TRBD1 matching 10 bases. This CDR3 comprises 18 residues. Germline CDR1 SGDLS, CDR2 YYNGEE. The V gene end was trimmed by 4 bases and the J gene end by 3 bases; junction bases not matched to a gene: 15. CDR3 residues: CASSIRPGQGFLDTEAFF. The CDR3, as DNA: TGTGCCAGCAGCATACGCCCGGGACAGGGGTTTTTGGACACTGAAGCTTTCTTT. Full variable domain (missing parts from reference TRBV9 and TRBJ1-1): DSGVTQTPKHLITATGQRVTLRCSPRSGDLSVYWYQQSLDQGLQFLIQYYNGEERAKGNILERFSAQQFPDLHSELNLSSLELGDSALYFCASSIRPGQGFLDTEAFFGQGTRLTVV.

The chain recombines TRBV6-1 with TRBJ1-6; no reliable D call. V lost 0 bases to trimming and J lost 10 bases, with 13 bases between them. Germline V gene lookup returns CDR1 MNHNS and CDR2 SASEGT. The CDR3 consists of 15 residues. The CDR3 DNA follows: TGTGCCAGCAGTGAAGCGCACTATCGGGAATCACCCCTCCACTTT. Translated: CASSEAHYRESPLHF.

V is TRBV12-5 and J is TRBJ1-1; D call uncertain. V was cut by 4 bases and J by 4 bases, with 10 bases left in between. This CDR3 contains 13 residues. Per germline, CDR1 LGHNT and CDR2 FRNRAP. This chain's CDR3 is CASGSIRGTEAFF. The CDR3 DNA is TGTGCTAGTGGTTCCATCCGGGGCACTGAAGCTTTCTTT.

The gene calls are TRBV7-9 and TRBJ2-7; 9 bases line up with TRBD1. This CDR3 contains 16 residues. The V and J ends lost 5 bases and 0 bases, in that order; junction bases with no gene match: 8. From germline, CDR1 is SEHNR and CDR2 FQNEAQ (reference sequence). As DNA, the CDR3 is TGTGCCAGCAGCCCGGGACAGGGCCCCCCCTCCTACGAGCAGTACTTC. It yields the protein CASSPGQGPPSYEQYF.

The V gene is TRBV2, the J gene TRBJ1-2, with 7 positions matching TRBD1. The CDR3 runs to 14 residues. V lost 5 bases and J lost 4; bases outside the gene matches: 7. Germline V gives CDR1 SNHLY, CDR2 FYNNEI. CDR3 loop: CASSPGQSIYGYTF. DNA for the CDR3: TGTGCCAGCAGTCCGGGACAGTCGATCTATGGCTACACCTTC. Combining the CDR3 with reference TRBV2 and TRBJ1-2 gives the whole variable domain EPEVTQTPSHQVTQMGQEVILRCVPISNHLYFYWYRQILGQKVEFLVSFYNNEISEKSEIFDDQFSVERPDGSNFTLKIRSTKLEDSAMYFCASSPGQSIYGYTFGSGTRLTVV.

The V and J genes are TRBV6-1 and TRBJ1-1; D is perhaps TRBD1 (5 bases). The CDR3 length is 13 residues. Trimming took off 6 bases at V and 1 base at J, with 9 bases between the two ends. Looked up from germline, CDR1 is MNHNS and CDR2 is SASEGT. The CDR3 bases are TGTGCCAGCAGCAGAACAGGGAACACTGAAGCTTTCTTT. This codes for CASSRTGNTEAFF.

The chain is built from TRBV4-3 and TRBJ2-2; TRBD2 agrees at 9 bases. CDR1 is LGHNA and CDR2 is YSLEER in the germline V gene. The CDR3 extends over 17 amino acids. V lost 5 bases and J lost 5; bases outside the gene matches: 12. In nucleotides, the CDR3 is TGCGCCAGCAGCGGCTCGCCAGCGGGGGGCGGAACCGGGGAGCTGTTTTTT. This translates into CASSGSPAGGGTGELFF.

The J gene is TRBJ2-1, the V gene TRBV6-5, with D possibly TRBD2 on 6 matching bases. The CDR3 length is 12 residues. CDR1 and CDR2 from the germline V gene are MNHEY and SVGAGI. The germline V and J ends were trimmed by 8 bases and 8 bases, with 13 bases remaining between them. The CDR3 here is CASSLGGDEQFF. The CDR3 DNA is TGTGCCAGCTCCCTAGGAGGGGATGAGCAGTTCTTC.

Only one count was recorded for this clone. V gene TRBV5-1 combines with J gene TRBJ1-1; 10 nucleotides match TRBD1. The germline gives CDR1 SGHRS, CDR2 YFSETQ. The V and J ends lost 0 bases and 1 base, in that order; junction bases with no gene match: 6. CDR3 size: 17 residues. This CDR3 is CASSLGQGAFRNTEAFF. Here the CDR3 DNA reads TGCGCCAGCAGCTTGGGACAGGGGGCTTTCAGGAACACTGAAGCTTTCTTT.

The rearrangement links TRBV5-6 to TRBJ1-2; D remains ambiguous. The germline CDR1 and CDR2 sequences are SGHDT and YYEEEE. V lost 4 bases, J lost 8 bases, and 12 bases lay in between. This CDR3 region has 12 residues. In DNA form, the CDR3 reads TGTGCCAGCAGCGGTGGGAGCGGCGGCTACACCTTC. Residues: CASSGGSGGYTF. Filled out from reference TRBV5-6 and TRBJ1-2, the complete variable domain reads DAGVTQSPTHLIKTRGQQVTLRCSPKSGHDTVSWYQQALGQGPQFIFQYYEEEERQRGNFPDRFSGHQFPNYSSELNVNALLLGDSALYLCASSGGSGGYTFGSGTRLTVV.

The rearrangement links TRBV6-1 to TRBJ2-3; TRBD2 matches 12 bases. Losses at the gene ends were 11 bases for V and 6 bases for J; bases not matched to a gene: 6. The CDR3 has 13 residues. Germline lookup yields CDR1 MNHNS and CDR2 SASEGT. As DNA, the CDR3 is TGTGCCGGCCGACTAGCGGGAGAGGATACGCAGTATTTT. Protein: CAGRLAGEDTQYF.

This sequence joins TRBV12-5 and TRBJ2-7; 7 bases match TRBD2. V lost 4 bases, J lost 6 bases, and 6 bases stayed unmatched. The CDR3 is 13 residues long. Germline CDR1 reads LGHNT; CDR2 reads FRNRAP. The CDR3 protein is CASGWGGMGEQYF. CDR3 nucleotides: TGTGCTAGTGGTTGGGGGGGGATGGGCGAGCAGTACTTC.

The CDR3 is CASSVDPTGQLINYGYTF. CDR3 nucleotides: TGTGCCAGCAGCGTAGATCCCACGGGACAGCTAATAAACTATGGCTACACCTTC. The chain employs TRBV9 and TRBJ1-2; 7 bases are a match to TRBD1. Germline V gene sequence: CDR1 SGDLS, CDR2 YYNGEE. V dropped 0 bases and J dropped 2; count of bases not matched to a gene: 13. The CDR3 spans 18 residues.

This clone has just one count. The J gene is TRBJ2-3, the V gene TRBV28; D unresolved. Trimming cost V 5 bases and J 0 bases, with 12 bases left between them. Germline CDR1 is MDHEN and CDR2 is SYDVKM. This CDR3 is built from 15 residues. CDR3 sequence (DNA): TGTGCCAGCAGTCCCGACTCCTCAAGCACAGATACGCAGTATTTT. Amino acid sequence: CASSPDSSSTDTQYF.

The chain couples TRBV5-1 to TRBJ2-3; maybe TRBD1 (5 bases). The CDR3 spans 11 residues. Trimming shortened V by 4 bases and J by 6 bases, and 6 bases separated the two germline ends. Germline lookup yields CDR1 SGHRS and CDR2 YFSETQ. The CDR3 region is CASSPGDTQYF. The CDR3 nucleotides are TGCGCCAGCAGCCCAGGGGATACGCAGTATTTT.

Comment on this clone: This specimen includes other DNA sequences encoding the same CDR3. The CDR3 region has the DNA TGTGCCTGGAGCGTTTTATTGGAGCAGTACTTC. Protein product: CAWSVLLEQYF. The chain has TRBV30 and TRBJ2-7; no definite D call. The CDR3 is made up of 11 amino acids. The V gene lost 3 bases and the J gene lost 7 bases, with 10 bases spanning the gap. Germline V CDR1 and CDR2: GTSNPN, SVGIG (reference sequence).

V usage is TRBV14 and J usage is TRBJ1-2, with 7 bases aligning to TRBD1. With 2 bases clipped from V and 7 bases from J, the junction kept 13 bases outside the gene matches. The CDR3 is 16 residues long. Germline V lookup: CDR1 SGHDN, CDR2 FVKESK. This chain's CDR3 is CASSQPCGQGVSGYTF. CDR3 DNA: TGTGCCAGCAGCCAACCCTGCGGGCAGGGGGTAAGTGGCTACACCTTC.

The rearrangement uses TRBV28 and TRBJ1-5, with D uncertain. The CDR3 covers 11 residues. The ends were cut back, 2 bases at V and 11 bases at J, with 7 bases in the middle. Germline values: CDR1 MDHEN, CDR2 SYDVKM. Here the CDR3 reads CASSLGGAQHF. CDR3 nucleotide sequence: TGTGCCAGCAGTTTAGGAGGAGCCCAGCATTTT.

V and J are TRBV25-1 and TRBJ1-1, with D possibly TRBD1 on 5 matching bases. V lost 2 bases and J 5 bases, leaving 12 bases between the germline ends. The CDR3 is 14 amino acids. The germline gives CDR1 MGHDK, CDR2 SYGVNS. The CDR3 DNA sequence: TGTGCCAGCAGTGAAAGGCGGGGGTTGACTGAAGCTTTCTTT. This gives the protein CASSERRGLTEAFF.

This chain joins TRBV9 and TRBJ2-2; no clear D gene. Trimming cost V 4 bases and J 6 bases, with 7 bases left between them. The CDR3 is 12 amino acids. CDR1 is SGDLS and CDR2 is YYNGEE in the germline V gene. CDR3 sequence (DNA): TGTGCCAGCAGCCCCTTCCCCGGGGAGCTGTTTTTT. Protein: CASSPFPGELFF. Supplemented by reference TRBV9 and TRBJ2-2, the full variable domain reads DSGVTQTPKHLITATGQRVTLRCSPRSGDLSVYWYQQSLDQGLQFLIQYYNGEERAKGNILERFSAQQFPDLHSELNLSSLELGDSALYFCASSPFPGELFFGEGSRLTVL.

The V call is TRBV6-1, the J call TRBJ1-2; 8 bases match TRBD1. The ends lost 2 bases at V and 2 bases at J; junction bases unmatched: 10. The CDR3 runs to 17 residues. Per germline, CDR1 MNHNS and CDR2 SASEGT. CDR3 protein: CASSELSQGAINYGYTF. The CDR3 nucleotides read TGTGCCAGCAGTGAACTCTCGCAGGGGGCGATCAACTATGGCTACACCTTC.

The chain recombines TRBV15 with TRBJ1-4, with 9 positions matching TRBD1. Trimming took 6 bases from V and 7 from J; bases not matched to a gene: 9. CDR3 size: 15 residues. The germline gives CDR1 LNHNV, CDR2 YYDKDF (reference sequence). CDR3 nucleotide sequence: TGTGCCACCAGTGTAGGGGACAGGGAGAGTGAAAAACTGTTTTTT. Translation: CATSVGDRESEKLFF.